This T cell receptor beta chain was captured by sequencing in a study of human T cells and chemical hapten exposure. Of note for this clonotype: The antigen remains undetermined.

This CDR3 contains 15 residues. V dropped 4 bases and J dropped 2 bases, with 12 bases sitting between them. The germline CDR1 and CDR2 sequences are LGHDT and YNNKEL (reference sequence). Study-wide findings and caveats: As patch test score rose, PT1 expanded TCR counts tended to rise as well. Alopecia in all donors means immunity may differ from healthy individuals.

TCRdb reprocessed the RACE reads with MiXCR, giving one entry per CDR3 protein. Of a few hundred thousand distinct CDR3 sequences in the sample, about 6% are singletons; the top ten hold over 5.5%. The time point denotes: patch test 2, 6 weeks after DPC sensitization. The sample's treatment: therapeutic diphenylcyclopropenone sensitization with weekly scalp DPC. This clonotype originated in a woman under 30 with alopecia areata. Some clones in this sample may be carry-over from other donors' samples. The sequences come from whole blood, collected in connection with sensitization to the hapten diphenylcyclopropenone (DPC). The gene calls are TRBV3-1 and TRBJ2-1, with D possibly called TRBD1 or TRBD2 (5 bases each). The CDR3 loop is CASSLPGTTYNEQFF. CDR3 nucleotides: TGTGCCAGCAGCCTACCCGGGACCACCTACAATGAGCAGTTCTTC.